This T cell receptor (beta chain) was obtained from a study of blood T cell repertoires in COVID-19. About the study: The United States, Italy and Spain supplied acute and convalescent COVID-19 samples.

Under the authors' procedure: Nucleated cell number was recorded as an estimate derived from reference gene primer amplification. Some clones are missing from TCRdb's copy, which holds only in-frame ones; the method was immunoSEQ multiplex PCR. The V and J calls and clone size are taken from that table; D and trimming were inferred from the DNA. The data show under 250,000 clones, 80% to 85% seen once. The germline CDR1 and CDR2 sequences are SGHTA and FQGNSA. Unmatched junction bases numbered 3, after V lost 4 bases and J lost 4 bases. This CDR3 comprises 13 residues. This clone was seen once. The chain combines TRBV7-2 with TRBJ1-1, with 7 bases identical to TRBD1. Sequencing input: peripheral blood. The receptor's source is a man aged 40-49 years with acute or convalescent COVID-19. CDR3 nucleotide sequence: TGTGCCAGCAGCTCCTCAGGGGGCACTGAAGCTTTCTTT. Translated: CASSSSGGTEAFF.